This record looks at one T cell receptor beta chain sequence and its context. This sample is drawn from a study of blood T cell repertoires in COVID-19. Turning to the study itself: T cells, B-cell-depleted T cells, or PBMCs provided the cDNA or gDNA that served as material.

In the source study's methods: Amplification from reference gene primers served as the basis for estimated nucleated cell counts. Only in-frame clones appear in the TCRdb table, and some are missing; sequencing was by immunoSEQ multiplex PCR. V and J calls plus clone size are reproduced from that table; the DNA served to infer D and trimming. The table has 60,000 to 85,000 clones, over 85% seen once; the top ten hold about 1.5%. The sequenced sample was peripheral blood. This receptor was obtained from a man in his forties or fifties with acute or convalescent COVID-19.

This CDR3 is CASSPGQIYGYTF. The CDR3 DNA is TGTGCCAGCAGCCCTGGACAGATCTATGGCTACACCTTC. The chain is built from TRBV14 and TRBJ1-2; the D gene is possibly TRBD1 (6 bases). The CDR3 is made up of 13 amino acids. V was clipped by 4 bases and J by 4 bases, with 10 bases between them. In germline, CDR1 is SGHDN, CDR2 FVKESK.